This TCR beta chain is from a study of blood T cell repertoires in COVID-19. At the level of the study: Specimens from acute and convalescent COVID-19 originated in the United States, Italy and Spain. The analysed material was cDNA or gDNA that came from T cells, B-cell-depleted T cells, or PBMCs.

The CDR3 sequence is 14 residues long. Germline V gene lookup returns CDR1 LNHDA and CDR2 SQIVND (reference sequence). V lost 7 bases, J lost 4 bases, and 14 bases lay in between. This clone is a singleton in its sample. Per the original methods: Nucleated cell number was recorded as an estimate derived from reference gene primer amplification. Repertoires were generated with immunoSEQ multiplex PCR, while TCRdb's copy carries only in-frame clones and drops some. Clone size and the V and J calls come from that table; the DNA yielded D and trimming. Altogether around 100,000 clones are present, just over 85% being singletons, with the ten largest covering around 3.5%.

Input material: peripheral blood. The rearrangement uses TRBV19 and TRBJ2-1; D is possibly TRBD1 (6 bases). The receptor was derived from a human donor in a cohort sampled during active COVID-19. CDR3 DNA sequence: TGTGCCAGTACAGACAGGAGCATATACAATGAGCAGTTCTTC. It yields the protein CASTDRSIYNEQFF. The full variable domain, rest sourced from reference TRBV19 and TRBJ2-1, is DGGITQSPKYLFRKEGQNVTLSCEQNLNHDAMYWYRQDPGQGLRLIYYSQIVNDFQKGDIAEGYSVSREKKESFPLTVTSAQKNPTAFYLCASTDRSIYNEQFFGPGTRLTVL.